The entry below describes one T cell receptor beta chain. Its antigen remains unknown. Autoimmune disease history or systemic immunosuppression disqualified patients. Assay: immunoSEQ multiplex PCR; the TCRdb copy retains only in-frame clones and omits some. The repertoire has approximately 81,000 clones, more than 75% of them found once; the top ten carry more than 0.45%. This sample was taken from a study of OX40 agonist ivuxolimab in advanced cancers. Study overall: Ivuxolimab was delivered to patients intravenously every 2 weeks at doses spanning 0.01 to 10 mg/kg.

Study results and caveats: At 0.1 to 3.0 mg/kg and by week 6, CD4+ and CD8+ T cells in the blood had expanded clonally. Relative to CD4+ cells, CD8+ T cells on average had more expanded clones.

This TCR came from an adult with an advanced solid tumor such as melanoma, head and neck, liver or kidney cancer. The sample here was CD4+ or CD8+ T cells sorted from blood, taken in a trial of the OX40 agonist ivuxolimab.

CDR3 coding DNA: TGTGCCAGCAGTTTATCCGCGGGTTGGGGGACAGGGGGCGGAGAGACCCAGTACTTC. Translated: CASSLSAGWGTGGGETQYF. This sequence joins TRBV28 and TRBJ2-5, with 12 bases identical to TRBD1. Per the germline V gene, CDR1 is MDHEN and CDR2 is SYDVKM. CDR3 size: 19 residues. With V trimmed by 1 base and J by 4 bases, 13 bases remained unmatched.